This T cell receptor beta chain was identified in a study of T cell responses to AZD1222 COVID-19 vaccine. V was clipped by 3 bases and J by 1 base; unmatched bases: 6. The germline CDR1 and CDR2 sequences are LNHDA and SQIVND (reference sequence). The CDR3 runs to 15 residues. TCRdb keeps only in-frame clones here, not all; method: immunoSEQ multiplex PCR. The table records tens of thousands of clones, roughly 91% of them present only once. The chain links TRBV19 to TRBJ2-7, with 7 positions matching TRBD2. The sequencing used peripheral blood, collected on day 0 of AZD1222 vaccination. This receptor was obtained from an adult in good health. The chain's CDR3 is CASSIPREGSYEQYF. The CDR3 coding sequence is TGTGCCAGTAGTATCCCCAGGGAGGGATCCTACGAGCAGTACTTC.